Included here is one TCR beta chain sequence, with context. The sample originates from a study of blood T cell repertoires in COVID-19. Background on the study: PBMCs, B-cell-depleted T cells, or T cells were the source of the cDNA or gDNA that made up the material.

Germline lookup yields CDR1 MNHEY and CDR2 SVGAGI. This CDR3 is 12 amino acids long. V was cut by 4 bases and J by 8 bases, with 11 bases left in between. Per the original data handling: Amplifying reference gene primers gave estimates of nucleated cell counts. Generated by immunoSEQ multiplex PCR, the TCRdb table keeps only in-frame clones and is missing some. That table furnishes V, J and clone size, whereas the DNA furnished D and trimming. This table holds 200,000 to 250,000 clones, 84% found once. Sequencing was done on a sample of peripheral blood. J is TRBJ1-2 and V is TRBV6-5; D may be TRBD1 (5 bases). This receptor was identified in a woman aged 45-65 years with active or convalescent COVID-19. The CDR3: CASSSPTDGYTF. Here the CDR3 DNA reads TGTGCCAGCAGTTCTCCGACAGACGGCTACACCTTC.